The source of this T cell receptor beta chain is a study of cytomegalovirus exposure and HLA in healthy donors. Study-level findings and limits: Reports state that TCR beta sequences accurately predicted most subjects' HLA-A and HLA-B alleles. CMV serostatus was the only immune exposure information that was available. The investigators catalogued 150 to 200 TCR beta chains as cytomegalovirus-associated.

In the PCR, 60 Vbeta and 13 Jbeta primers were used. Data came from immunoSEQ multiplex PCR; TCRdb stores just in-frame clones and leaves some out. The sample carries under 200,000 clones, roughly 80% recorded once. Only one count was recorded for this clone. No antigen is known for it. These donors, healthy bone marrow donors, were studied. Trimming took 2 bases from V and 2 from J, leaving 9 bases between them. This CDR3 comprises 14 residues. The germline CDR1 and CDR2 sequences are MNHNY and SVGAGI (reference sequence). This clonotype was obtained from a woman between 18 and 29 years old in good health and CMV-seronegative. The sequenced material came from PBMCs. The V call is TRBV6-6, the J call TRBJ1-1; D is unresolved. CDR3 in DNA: TGTGCCAGCAGTTACGGCCAAATCAACACTGAAGCTTTCTTT. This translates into CASSYGQINTEAFF.